This T cell receptor beta chain was obtained from a study of neoadjuvant nivolumab and ipilimumab in lung cancer (dated by TCRdb to the early 2020s). Describing the broader study: In the NEOSTAR trial, nivolumab was administered intravenously at 3 mg/kg on days 1, 15 and 29, and the combination arm also received ipilimumab 1 mg/kg on day 1 only. The major pathologic response (MPR) rate in the intention-to-treat population in each study arm was designated as the primary trial endpoint. Matched pretherapy and resected tumor pairs were analyzed for seven patients, of whom four received nivolumab and three received nivolumab plus ipilimumab. In the trial, approximately 45 patients with operable NSCLC were treated, of whom some 23 were randomized to nivolumab monotherapy and roughly 20 to nivolumab plus ipilimumab. The study compared TCR repertoires in pretherapy (baseline) peripheral blood with TCR repertoires in tumors resected at surgery after neoadjuvant immune checkpoint blockade.

Broader findings and caveats from the paper: TCR sequencing was performed in a small number of samples. Resected tumors had greater TCR richness and clonality than tumor-adjacent uninvolved lung, and increases were observed in more dual-therapy-treated tumors. TCR richness in pretherapy blood showed a positive correlation with richness in tumors resected after neoadjuvant therapy (Spearman R of about 0.81). From pretherapy to surgery, tumor T-cell richness and clonality went up in three of three dual-therapy tumors, versus only two of four nivolumab-treated tumors. No significant correlation was found between TCR clonality and pathologic tumor regression, and only one major-pathologic-response sample was available for the clonality analysis.

Inclusive of the bounding cysteine and phenylalanine, the CDR3 is 14 residues long. CDR3 DNA is the only sequence kept; it has 42 bases, read in frame from the first base. Trimming takes 6 bases from V and 0 bases from J, and the germline ends sit 11 bases apart. CDR1 and CDR2 were assigned from the germline V gene as MNHNS and SASEGT. The library was made by the immunoSEQ multiplex PCR assay. Under the source paper's analysis protocol: Richness and clonality were used to summarize the repertoires, and clones that significantly expanded or contracted between pre- and post-therapy samples were identified. What TCRdb holds here is the immuneACCESS table cut down to in-frame rearrangements. Part of the clones is not present; checked against another copy, under half of the missing clones reflect an unresolved V gene, and the others are unexplained. That table furnishes V, J and clone size, whereas the DNA furnished D and trimming. Present in this sample are 10,000 to 15,000 clones, approximately 68% of which were seen just once. The biggest ten clones account for approximately 25% of the sample.

Taken with the paper, the label for time point translates to: at surgical resection after neoadjuvant nivolumab +/- ipilimumab. Samples were obtained from the phase 2 randomized NEOSTAR trial, in which neoadjuvant nivolumab or nivolumab plus ipilimumab followed by surgery was tested in operable NSCLC. About this clone: There is no known antigen for this receptor. No clone much larger than this one lies a single base away; base qualities are absent.

The V gene is TRBV6-1 and the J gene is TRBJ1-1, and the D gene may be TRBD1, 5 bases matching. The TCR comes from an adult with non-small cell lung cancer. This sample comprised peripheral blood, obtained after neoadjuvant nivolumab, alone or with ipilimumab, at or shortly before surgery. DNA sequence: TGTGCCAGCAGGAAGACAGAAATGAACACTGAAGCTTTCTTT. Translation gives CASRKTEMNTEAFF.